The present T cell receptor beta chain was sequenced within a study of T cells in Graves' hyperthyroidism and ophthalmopathy. Study-level results: Blood also carried most thyroid clonotypes expanded above 0.001.

This clonotype was seen only a few times. What it binds is not known. There are 14 residues in the CDR3. The V end lost 2 bases, the J end lost 0 bases, and 7 bases lay between the germline ends. Germline V gene data show CDR1 as SGHTA and CDR2 as FQGNSA. RNA transcripts yielded amplified TCR beta CDR3 regions. The study used the HTBI primer set for a first-round RT-PCR of the TCR CDR3. TCRdb fed the multiplex PCR reads into MiXCR, producing one record per CDR3 protein. The sample holds some 620,000 distinct CDR3 sequences, around 16% seen once. The definition of stable Graves' hyperthyroidism was no ophthalmopathy progression within 18 months.

The sequence was collected from a woman in her twenties or thirties with Graves' hyperthyroidism. This chain links TRBV7-2 with TRBJ1-1; D not resolved. The sequenced material came from blood. CDR3 loop: CASSLLALNTEAFF. CDR3 sequence (DNA): TGTGCCAGCAGCTTATTAGCCCTGAACACTGAAGCTTTCTTT.